This T cell receptor beta chain was found in a study of OX40 agonist ivuxolimab in advanced cancers. Study-wide results and caveats: Also present in some nonresponders was a low level of normalized T-cell clonal expansion. CD8+ T cells were the subset that, on average, had more expanded clones than CD4+.

People who had autoimmune disease history or systemic immunosuppression were excluded. Comment on this clone: As yet, its antigen is unknown.

Germline loops: CDR1 ENHRY, CDR2 SYGVKD. The CDR3 totals 16 residues. J lost 6 bases, V lost 6 bases, and 12 bases had no gene match. This table comes from immunoSEQ multiplex PCR, and its TCRdb copy is limited to in-frame clones, with some not included. The table lists roughly 100,000 clones, less than 95% of them singletons. The sample was CD4+ or CD8+ T cells sorted from blood, taken in a trial of the OX40 agonist ivuxolimab. This receptor was taken from an adult with an advanced solid tumor such as melanoma, head and neck, liver or kidney cancer. The chain joins TRBV10-3 to TRBJ2-1; TRBD2 agrees at 9 bases. For the CDR3, the DNA is TGTGCCATCAGCGCTTCCCGGCGGGAGGGGATCAATGAGCAGTTCTTC. It specifies CAISASRREGINEQFF.